A selection of T cell receptor beta chains follows, all from one sample in a study of T cell responses to AZD1222 COVID-19 vaccine. Clones were read by immunoSEQ multiplex PCR, and TCRdb kept only the in-frame ones, dropping some. This sample yields roughly 110,000 clones, of which just under 90% are seen a single time; less than 15% belongs to the top ten. Sample: peripheral blood, taken on day 0 of AZD1222 vaccination. The receptors shown here come from an adult in good health. The CDR3 runs from the conserved cysteine through the conserved F or W. A D gene is named only where the DNA matches it firmly. Clone size is given for some rows only: seen once, a few or many times, or a class if the clone is expanded.

V	size	J	D	DNA	CDR3
TRBV7-8	NA	TRBJ2-1	TRBD2	TGTGCCAGCAGCTTCCCTAGCGGGGCATACAATGAGCAGTTCTTC	CASSFPSGAYNEQFF
TRBV7-8	NA	TRBJ1-1	NA	TGTGCCAGCAGCTTATTCGGCGGGGCGAACACTGAAGCTTTCTTT	CASSLFGGANTEAFF
TRBV28	NA	TRBJ2-4	NA	TGTGCCAGCAGTAACTCCGGGACTTCGAGAAACATTCAGTACTTC	CASSNSGTSRNIQYF
TRBV3-1/TRBV3-2	NA	TRBJ1-1	NA	TGTGCCAGCAGGTGGCAGGCGATGAACACTGAAGCTTTCTTT	CASRWQAMNTEAFF
TRBV9	NA	TRBJ1-4	NA	TGTGCCAGCAGCGTAGAGGGACAAGGCAGGGAAAAACTGTTTTTT	CASSVEGQGREKLFF
TRBV5-4	NA	TRBJ2-5	NA	TGTGCCAGCAGCTTGGCGCTCGGGGAGACCCAGTACTTC	CASSLALGETQYF
TRBV6-2/TRBV6-3	few	TRBJ1-2	NA	TGTGCCAGCAGCCCCGGGGGGAGCTACACCTTC	CASSPGGSYTF
TRBV9	NA	TRBJ2-5	NA	TGTGCCAGCAGCCCGGGAATCGTAGAGACCCAGTACTTC	CASSPGIVETQYF
TRBV6-2/TRBV6-3	NA	TRBJ2-5	TRBD2	TGTGCCAGCAGTCACCCCTTTGGGCGGGAGTTTGGGGAGACCCAGTACTTC	CASSHPFGREFGETQYF
TRBV29-1	NA	TRBJ2-1	NA	TGCAGCGCAGGCCGTACAGGGTACAATGAGCAGTTCTTC	CSAGRTGYNEQFF
TRBV18	NA	TRBJ1-5	NA	TGTGCCAGCTCACCGAACAGGGGCAATCAGCCCCAGCATTTT	CASSPNRGNQPQHF
TRBV28	NA	TRBJ1-5	NA	TGTGCCAGCAGTTTACAAGACAGGTATAGCAATCAGCCCCAGCATTTT	CASSLQDRYSNQPQHF
TRBV3-1/TRBV3-2	NA	TRBJ1-1	TRBD1	TGTGCCAGCGGGGACAGGGACACTGAAGCTTTCTTT	CASGDRDTEAFF
TRBV7-2	NA	TRBJ1-2	NA	TGTGCCAGCAGCGTGACAGCAGTCCTTAACTATGGCTACACCTTC	CASSVTAVLNYGYTF
TRBV6-5	NA	TRBJ2-3	NA	TGTGCCAGCAGTTACTCGAGCACAGAAGATACGCAGTATTTT	CASSYSSTEDTQYF
TRBV19	NA	TRBJ1-5	NA	TGTGCCAGTAGGCCGGGGGGGTATAGCAATCAGCCCCAGCATTTT	CASRPGGYSNQPQHF
TRBV29-1	NA	TRBJ2-3	TRBD2	TGCAGCGTTGAAGACACTAGCGGGAGCCCAGATACGCAGTATTTT	CSVEDTSGSPDTQYF
TRBV5-1	NA	TRBJ2-1	TRBD2	TGCGCCAGCAGCCAACCTAGCGGGAGGGCCCCAGTCTCCTACAATGAGCAGTTCTTC	CASSQPSGRAPVSYNEQFF
TRBV6-5	NA	TRBJ1-1	TRBD1	TGTGCCAGCAGTTACGCTAGACAGGGGGCGACTGAAGCTTTCTTT	CASSYARQGATEAFF
TRBV6-5	NA	TRBJ2-1	NA	TGTGCCAGCAGTTCAGGGTTAGATGAGCAGTTCTTC	CASSSGLDEQFF
TRBV19	NA	TRBJ2-1	TRBD1	TGTGCCAGTAGCCCCGACAGGGGCTCCTACAATGAGCAGTTCTTC	CASSPDRGSYNEQFF
TRBV24-1	NA	TRBJ2-2	NA	TGTGCCACCAGTGATCCCGGGGGTACCGGGGAGCTGTTTTTT	CATSDPGGTGELFF
TRBV6-5	NA	TRBJ2-7	TRBD2	TGTGCCAGCAGCCCGGGACTAGCGGGAATCTACGAGCAGTACTTC	CASSPGLAGIYEQYF
TRBV30	few	TRBJ2-3	NA	TGTGCCTTTTCTAGGGGGAGTACAGATACGCAGTATTTT	CAFSRGSTDTQYF
TRBV21-1	NA	TRBJ2-7	NA	TGTGCCAGCAGCAGCGGGGACAGGGTTTGCGAGCAGTACTTC	CASSSGDRVCEQYF
TRBV7-2	NA	TRBJ1-4	NA	TGTGCCAGCAGCAGGGAATGGTCGACTAATGAAAAACTGTTTTTT	CASSREWSTNEKLFF
TRBV28	NA	TRBJ1-2	NA	TGTGCCAGCCTTTTGAACTATGGCTACACCTTC	CASLLNYGYTF
TRBV14	NA	TRBJ2-1	TRBD2	TGTGCCAGCAGCCGGGACTACTACAATGAGCAGTTCTTC	CASSRDYYNEQFF
TRBV30	NA	TRBJ2-2	TRBD1	TGTGCCTGGAGGATAAAAGGGACAGGGGACTCCGGGGAGCTGTTTTTT	CAWRIKGTGDSGELFF
TRBV2	NA	TRBJ2-1	TRBD2	TGTGCCACACGGGAGGGCCGGGTCGATGAGCAGTTCTTC	CATREGRVDEQFF
TRBV5-4	NA	TRBJ2-3	TRBD1	TGTGCCAGCAGCCTGACCCGACAGGGGCCAGATACGCAGTATTTT	CASSLTRQGPDTQYF
TRBV7-2	NA	TRBJ2-5	NA	TGTGCCAGCAGCTCCCGAAAGGAGACCCAGTACTTC	CASSSRKETQYF
TRBV7-3	NA	TRBJ2-7	NA	TGTGCCAGCAGTCCCCTGTACGAGCAGTACTTC	CASSPLYEQYF
TRBV6-2/TRBV6-3	NA	TRBJ2-6	NA	TGTGCCAGCAGTTACTTTAGCTCTGGGGCCAACGTCCTGACTTTC	CASSYFSSGANVLTF
TRBV5-1	NA	TRBJ1-1	NA	TGCGCCAGCAGCACTGGCGGGGATTGGGCTGAAGCTTTCTTT	CASSTGGDWAEAFF
TRBV29-1	NA	TRBJ2-2	TRBD1	TGCAGCGTACGACAGGGGGCGGACACCGGGGAGCTGTTTTTT	CSVRQGADTGELFF
TRBV5-6	NA	TRBJ1-2	NA	TGTGCCAGCAGCTCCGGTCCGTATGGCTACACCTTC	CASSSGPYGYTF
TRBV28	NA	TRBJ2-1	NA	TGTGCCAGCAGCCTATGGGGGGTCGACAATGAGCAGTTCTTC	CASSLWGVDNEQFF
TRBV7-9	NA	TRBJ1-1	NA	TGTGCCAGCAGCTTAGAAGCCCCGGGAACTGAAGCTTTCTTT	CASSLEAPGTEAFF
TRBV6-5	NA	TRBJ1-6	NA	TGTGCCAGCAGTCGAACCTACGGGAATTCACCCCTCCACTTT	CASSRTYGNSPLHF
TRBV2	NA	TRBJ1-5	NA	TGTGCCAGCAGCGCCGGTTCTCATCAGCCCCAGCATTTT	CASSAGSHQPQHF
TRBV7-9	NA	TRBJ2-3	NA	TGTGCCAGCAGCCCTGGGGGGACAGATACGCAGTATTTT	CASSPGGTDTQYF
TRBV7-2	NA	TRBJ2-5	NA	TGTGCCAGCAGCTTAGGTAACTCCCTAGAGACCCAGTACTTC	CASSLGNSLETQYF
TRBV15	NA	TRBJ2-7	NA	TGTGCCACCAGCAGCTCGTTGGACAGCTACGAGCAGTACTTC	CATSSSLDSYEQYF
TRBV7-9	NA	TRBJ1-4	NA	TGTGCCAGCAGCTTAGGTCAAGGAGTCAATGAAAAACTGTTTTTT	CASSLGQGVNEKLFF
TRBV29-1	NA	TRBJ2-7	TRBD1	TGCAGCGTTGACAGGGGGCGCGAGCAGTACTTC	CSVDRGREQYF
TRBV7-9	NA	TRBJ2-7	NA	TGTGCCAGCAGCTTAGGAGGTTATCCCTACGAGCAGTACTTC	CASSLGGYPYEQYF
TRBV7-2	NA	TRBJ2-5	TRBD2	TGTGCCAGCAGCTTAAAGGCGGGAGGACGAGAGACCCAGTACTTC	CASSLKAGGRETQYF
TRBV5-1	NA	TRBJ2-5	NA	TGCGCCAGCAGCTTACGAGGGGACCAAGAGACCCAGTACTTC	CASSLRGDQETQYF
TRBV27	NA	TRBJ2-1	NA	TGTGCCAGCAGTCGCGATACGCCGAGCTCCTACAATGAGCAGTTCTTC	CASSRDTPSSYNEQFF
TRBV28	NA	TRBJ1-5	NA	TGTGCCAGCAGTACACCCCTCTCGGGGGCTGCTCAGCCCCAGCATTTT	CASSTPLSGAAQPQHF
TRBV6-1	NA	TRBJ2-1	TRBD2	TGTGCCAGCAGTGAAATGGGACTAGCGGGAAGGGGTGAGCAGTTCTTC	CASSEMGLAGRGEQFF
TRBV7-2	NA	TRBJ2-1	NA	TGTGCCAGCAGCGGTAGCTCCTACAATGAGCAGTTCTTC	CASSGSSYNEQFF
TRBV3-1/TRBV3-2	NA	TRBJ2-7	NA	TGTGCCAGCAGCCAAGGGTTGGGGGCTAATAAGGAGCAGTACTTC	CASSQGLGANKEQYF